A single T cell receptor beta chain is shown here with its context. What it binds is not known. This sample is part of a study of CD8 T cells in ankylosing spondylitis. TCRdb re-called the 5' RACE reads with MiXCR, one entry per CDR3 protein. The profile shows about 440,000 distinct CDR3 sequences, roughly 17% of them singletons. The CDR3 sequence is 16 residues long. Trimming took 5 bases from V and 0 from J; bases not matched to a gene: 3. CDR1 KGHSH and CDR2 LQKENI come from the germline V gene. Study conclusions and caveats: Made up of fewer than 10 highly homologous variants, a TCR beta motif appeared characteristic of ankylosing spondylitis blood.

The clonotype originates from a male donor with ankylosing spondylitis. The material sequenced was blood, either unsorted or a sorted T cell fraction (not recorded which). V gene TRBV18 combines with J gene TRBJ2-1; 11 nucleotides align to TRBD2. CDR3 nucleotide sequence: TGTGCCAGCTCAGCGACTAGCGGGACCTCCTACAATGAGCAGTTCTTC. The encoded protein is CASSATSGTSYNEQFF.